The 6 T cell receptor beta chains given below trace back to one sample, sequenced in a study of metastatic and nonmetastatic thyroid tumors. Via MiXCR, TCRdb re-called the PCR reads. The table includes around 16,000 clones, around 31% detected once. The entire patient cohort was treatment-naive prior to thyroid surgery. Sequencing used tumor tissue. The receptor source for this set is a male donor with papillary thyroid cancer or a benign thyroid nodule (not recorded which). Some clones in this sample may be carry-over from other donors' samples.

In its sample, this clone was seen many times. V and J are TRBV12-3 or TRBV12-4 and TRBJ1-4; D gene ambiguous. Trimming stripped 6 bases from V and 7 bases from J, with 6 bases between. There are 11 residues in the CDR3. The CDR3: CASRRGEKLFF. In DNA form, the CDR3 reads TGTGCCAGCAGGCGGGGTGAAAAACTGTTTTTT.

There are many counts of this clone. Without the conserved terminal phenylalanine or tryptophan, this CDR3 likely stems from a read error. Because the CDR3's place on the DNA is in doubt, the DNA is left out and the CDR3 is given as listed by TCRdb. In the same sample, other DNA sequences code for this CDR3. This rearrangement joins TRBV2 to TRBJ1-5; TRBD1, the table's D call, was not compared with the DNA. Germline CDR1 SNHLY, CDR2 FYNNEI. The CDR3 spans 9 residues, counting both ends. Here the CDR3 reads CASSEVGRG.

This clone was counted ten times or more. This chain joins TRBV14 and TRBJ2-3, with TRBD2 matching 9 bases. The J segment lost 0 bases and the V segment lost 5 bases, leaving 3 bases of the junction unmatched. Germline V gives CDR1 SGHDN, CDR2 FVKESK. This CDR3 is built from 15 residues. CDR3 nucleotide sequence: TGTGCCAGCAGCTTGGGACTAGCAAGCACAGATACGCAGTATTTT. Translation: CASSLGLASTDTQYF.

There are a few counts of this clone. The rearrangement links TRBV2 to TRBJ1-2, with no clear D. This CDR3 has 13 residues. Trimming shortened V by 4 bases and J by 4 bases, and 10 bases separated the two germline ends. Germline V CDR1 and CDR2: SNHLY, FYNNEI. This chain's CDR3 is CASSVQSSYGYTF. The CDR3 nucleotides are TGTGCCAGCAGTGTACAGTCTTCCTATGGCTACACCTTC. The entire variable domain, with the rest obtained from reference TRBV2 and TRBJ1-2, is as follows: EPEVTQTPSHQVTQMGQEVILRCVPISNHLYFYWYRQILGQKVEFLVSFYNNEISEKSEIFDDQFSVERPDGSNFTLKIRSTKLEDSAMYFCASSVQSSYGYTFGSGTRLTVV.

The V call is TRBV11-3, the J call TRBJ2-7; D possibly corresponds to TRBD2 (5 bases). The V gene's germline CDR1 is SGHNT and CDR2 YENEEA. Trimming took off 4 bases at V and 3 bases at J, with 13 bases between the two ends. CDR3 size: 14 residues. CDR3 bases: TGTGCCAGCAGCTCTGGAACCGGGAACTACGAGCAGTACTTC. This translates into CASSSGTGNYEQYF.

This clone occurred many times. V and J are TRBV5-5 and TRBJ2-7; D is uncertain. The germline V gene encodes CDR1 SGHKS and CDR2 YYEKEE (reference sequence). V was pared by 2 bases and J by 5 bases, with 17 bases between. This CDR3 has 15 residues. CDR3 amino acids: CASSLALRIGNEQYF. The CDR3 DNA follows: TGTGCCAGCAGCTTAGCCCTTCGGATTGGCAACGAGCAGTACTTC.